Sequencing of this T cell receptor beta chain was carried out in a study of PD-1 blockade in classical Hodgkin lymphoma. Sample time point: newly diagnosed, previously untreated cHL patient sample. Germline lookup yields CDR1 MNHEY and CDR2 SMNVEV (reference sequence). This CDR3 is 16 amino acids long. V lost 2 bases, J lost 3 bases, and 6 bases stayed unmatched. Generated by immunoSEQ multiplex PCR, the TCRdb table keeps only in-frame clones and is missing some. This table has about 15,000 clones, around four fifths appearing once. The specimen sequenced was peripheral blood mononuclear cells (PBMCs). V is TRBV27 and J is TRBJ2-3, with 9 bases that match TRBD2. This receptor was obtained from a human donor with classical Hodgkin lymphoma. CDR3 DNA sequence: TGTGCCAGCAGTTTAGCGGGAGGGACTAAAACAGATACGCAGTATTTT. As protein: CASSLAGGTKTDTQYF.